These 7 T cell receptor beta chains were all obtained from the same sample, sequenced in a study of identical twins. In TCRdb, the 5' RACE reads were re-called with MiXCR into one record per CDR3 protein. The data contain approximately 500,000 distinct CDR3 sequences, nearly 15% of them singletons. The same sample was also used in a study of yellow fever vaccine responses in identical twins.

Sequences were obtained from CD4+ T cells sorted from blood. The receptors here all came from a woman aged 18-29 years in good health.

This clonotype was observed at least ten times. The chain carries TRBV12-3 or TRBV12-4 and TRBJ1-6; TRBD1 matches 8 bases. CDR3 length equals 15 residues. V lost 0 bases to trimming and J lost 9 bases; unmatched junction nucleotides: 4. The CDR3 sequence is CASSLARGQGSPLHF. CDR3 DNA: TGTGCCAGCAGTTTAGCCAGGGGGCAGGGTTCACCCCTCCACTTT.

The V gene is TRBV11-3, the J gene TRBJ2-1; D call uncertain. CDR3 length: 13 residues. Germline V gene sequence: CDR1 SGHNT, CDR2 YENEEA. Trimming removed 0 bases at V and 12 bases at J, with 12 bases between. Here the CDR3 DNA reads TGTGCCAGCAGCTTAGAGTCAGAGTCTTGGCAGTTCTTC. Translating it yields CASSLESESWQFF. The variable domain in full, completed from reference TRBV11-3 and TRBJ2-1, reads EAGVVQSPRYKIIEKKQPVAFWCNPISGHNTLYWYLQNLGQGPELLIRYENEEAVDDSQLPKDRFSAERLKGVDSTLKIQPAELGDSAVYLCASSLESESWQFFGPGTRLTVL.

The chain has TRBV5-1 and TRBJ1-6, with a tentative D call TRBD1 (6 bases). Germline CDR1 is SGHRS and CDR2 is YFSETQ. The CDR3 is 17 amino acids. Deletions cut 0 bases from V and 9 bases from J, with 19 bases between. The chain's CDR3 is CASSLAPTGLEISPLHF. CDR3 nucleotide sequence: TGCGCCAGCAGCTTGGCCCCCACAGGGTTAGAGATTTCACCCCTCCACTTT.

This sequence joins TRBV18 and TRBJ2-7; 13 bases align to TRBD2. Trimming cost V 3 bases and J 6 bases; bases outside gene matches: 2. The CDR3 extends over 14 amino acids. Germline-derived CDR1 and CDR2 are KGHSH and LQKENI. As DNA, the CDR3 is TGTGCCAGCTCACCCGGACTAGCGGGGGCCGAGCAGTACGTC. Its protein is CASSPGLAGAEQYV.

This clonotype was seen repeatedly, ten times or more. This sequence joins TRBV12-3 or TRBV12-4 and TRBJ1-5; no clear D. The V end lost 3 bases, the J end lost 6 bases, and 6 bases lay between the germline ends. The CDR3 extends over 12 amino acids. Here the CDR3 reads CASSFERQPQHF. CDR3 in DNA: TGTGCCAGCAGTTTTGAGCGTCAGCCCCAGCATTTT.

The chain employs TRBV28 and TRBJ2-5, with 10 bases matching TRBD1. This CDR3 has 14 residues. The germline V gene has CDR1 MDHEN and CDR2 SYDVKM. V shed 7 bases and J 7 bases; nucleotides not matched to a gene: 9. In DNA, the CDR3 is TGTGCCAGCATTGAGGACAGGGGGTTTGGGACCCAGTACTTC. It yields the protein CASIEDRGFGTQYF. Combining the CDR3 with reference TRBV28 and TRBJ2-5 gives the whole variable domain DVKVTQSSRYLVKRTGEKVFLECVQDMDHENMFWYRQDPGLGLRLIYFSYDVKMKEKGDIPEGYSVSREKKERFSLILESASTNQTSMYLCASIEDRGFGTQYFGPGTRLLVL.

Only a few counts were recorded for this clonotype. The chain carries TRBV3-1 and TRBJ2-7; D is unclear. Looked up from germline, CDR1 is LGHDT and CDR2 is YNNKEL (reference sequence). CDR3 length: 17 residues. Deletions cut 0 bases from V and 0 bases from J, with 15 bases between. The CDR3 coding sequence is TGTGCCAGCAGCCAAGATGGTGTGGGAACGGGCTCCTACGAGCAGTACTTC. Encoded protein: CASSQDGVGTGSYEQYF.